This TCR beta chain was obtained from a study of blood T cell repertoires in COVID-19. In the study overall: Samples taken during acute and convalescent COVID-19 were collected in the United States, Italy and Spain. The cDNA or gDNA used as material had been derived from T cells, B-cell-depleted T cells, or PBMCs.

In the study's own analysis: Nucleated cell number was recorded as an estimate derived from reference gene primer amplification. Clones were read by immunoSEQ multiplex PCR, and TCRdb kept only the in-frame ones, dropping some. The DNA was the basis for D and trimming; V, J and clone size are from that table. The sample contains approximately 530,000 clones, about 89% of which appear only once. CDR3 length equals 14 residues. With V trimmed by 8 bases and J by 2 bases, 8 bases remained unmatched. Germline V CDR1 and CDR2: SNHLY, FYNNEI. J is TRBJ2-7 and V is TRBV2, with 8 bases fitting TRBD1. The sample consisted of peripheral blood. This clonotype originated in a woman aged 45 to 65 with COVID-19, enrolled during active disease. The CDR3 DNA sequence: TGTGCCAGCCTCCGGACAGGGCTTACCTACGAGCAGTACTTC. This gives the protein CASLRTGLTYEQYF.